These T cell receptor beta chains were read from a single sample in a study of shared clonotypes between healthy human individuals. Assay used: immunoSEQ multiplex PCR; TCRdb lists only in-frame clones, some missing. Here the sample spans about 2.4 million clones, roughly 93% being singletons. What was sequenced was naive CD4+ T cells from PBMCs. The origin of the receptors is a man in his late teens or twenties in good health. Some clones in this sample may be carry-over from other donors' samples. The CDR3 runs from the conserved cysteine through the conserved F or W. A D gene is named only where the DNA matches it firmly. Part of the rows lack a size; the others show once, few, many or a class for expanded clones.

j_call	d_call	v_call	clone_size	cdr3_nt	cdr3_aa
TRBJ2-5	.	TRBV10-3	.	TGTGCCATCAGTGAGCAACCTGCCCGTCAAGAGACCCAGTACTTC	CAISEQPARQETQYF
TRBJ2-7	TRBD1	TRBV19	.	TGTGCCAGTAGTGGGACAGGGTCTGTGAACGAGCAGTACTTC	CASSGTGSVNEQYF
TRBJ1-5	TRBD1	TRBV10-3	.	TGTGCCATCAGGAAGGACAGGGATCAGCCCCAGCATTTT	CAIRKDRDQPQHF
TRBJ1-5	.	TRBV2	.	TGTGCCAGCAGTGAGCGAGGGCAGGGGCCCCAGCCCCAGCATTTT	CASSERGQGPQPQHF
TRBJ1-1	.	TRBV25-1	.	TGTGCCAGCAGTGTTTCAGGGCTAGGAACTGAAGCTTTCTTT	CASSVSGLGTEAFF
TRBJ2-4	.	TRBV4-2	once	TGTGCCAGCAGCCAACCGGGGCTTCGCGCCAACATTCAGTACTTC	CASSQPGLRANIQYF
TRBJ1-3	.	TRBV9	.	TGTGCCAGCAGCGTCGCCGGGGCCGGGAGTGGCTCTGGAAACACCATATATTTT	CASSVAGAGSGSGNTIYF
TRBJ2-3	.	TRBV30	.	TGTGCCTGGAGTTCATCAGATACGCAGTATTTT	CAWSSSDTQYF
TRBJ1-5	.	TRBV6-1	.	TGTGCCAGCACCCTGGCAGGAGACAATCAGCCCCAGCATTTT	CASTLAGDNQPQHF
TRBJ2-5	.	TRBV28	.	TGTGCCAGCAGTTTGGTTGGGCAGCAAGAGACCCAGTACTTC	CASSLVGQQETQYF
TRBJ1-6	.	TRBV10-3	.	TGTGCCACCCAAGGAACAGAGGGTTATAATTCACCCCTCCACTTT	CATQGTEGYNSPLHF
TRBJ2-1	.	TRBV6-4	.	TGTGCCAGCAGTGACCTTGGTGAGTCCTACAATGAGCAGTTCTTC	CASSDLGESYNEQFF
TRBJ2-5	.	TRBV28	.	TGTGCGGTTCGGACATCGCAAGAGACCCAGTACTTC	CAVRTSQETQYF
TRBJ1-2	TRBD1	TRBV5-1	.	TGCGCCAGCAGCTTGGGGGGACAGGGTGGCTACACCTTC	CASSLGGQGGYTF
TRBJ2-3	TRBD1	TRBV7-3	.	TGTGCCAGCAGCCAAATCGGACAGGGGAGCACAGATACGCAGTATTTT	CASSQIGQGSTDTQYF
TRBJ1-5	TRBD1	TRBV6-7	.	TGTGCCAGCAAGGAGACAGGGGCCCTAGGGCAGCCCCAGCATTTT	CASKETGALGQPQHF
TRBJ2-1	.	TRBV19	.	TGTGCCAGTAGTATGAACCCCGGATCCTACAATGAGCAGTTCTTC	CASSMNPGSYNEQFF
TRBJ1-2	TRBD1	TRBV7-9	.	TGTGCCAGCAGCTCCCAGGGGGGTCGCCTAACCAACTATGGCTACACCTTC	CASSSQGGRLTNYGYTF
TRBJ1-1	TRBD1	TRBV5-5	.	TGTGCCAGCAGCAAGCCAGGGGGGCAAAACACTGAAGCTTTCTTT	CASSKPGGQNTEAFF
TRBJ2-2	TRBD2	TRBV9	.	TGTGCCAGCAGCGCCCCACTAGCGGCTTTGAACACCGGGGAGCTGTTTTTT	CASSAPLAALNTGELFF
TRBJ2-3	.	TRBV6-5	.	TGTGCCAGCAGTTACTCGCGGCGAGCGGGTCCAGATACGCAGTATTTT	CASSYSRRAGPDTQYF
TRBJ1-4	TRBD1	TRBV6-6	.	TGTGCCAGCAGAACCGGGACAGCAGAAAAACTGTTTTTT	CASRTGTAEKLFF
TRBJ1-5	TRBD1	TRBV28	.	TGTGCCAGCATCATCAGACAGGGGGGAACTCAGCCCCAGCATTTT	CASIIRQGGTQPQHF
TRBJ1-5	.	TRBV25-1	.	TGTGCCAGCACGATCTGTCCGAATAGCAATCAGCCCCAGCATTTT	CASTICPNSNQPQHF
TRBJ1-1	.	TRBV28	.	TGTGCCAGCAGTTTATACGGACAGACCACTTTCTTT	CASSLYGQTTFF
TRBJ2-2	TRBD1	TRBV5-8	.	TGTGCCAGCAGCTTCCGGGACAGGGGGAACACCGGGGAGCTGTTTTTT	CASSFRDRGNTGELFF
TRBJ2-3	TRBD2	TRBV6-5	.	TGTGCCAGCAGTTTGGGGGGGACAGATACGCAGTATTTT	CASSLGGTDTQYF
TRBJ1-2	.	TRBV5-4	.	TGTGCCAGCAGCTTCGGGAGCCCCCTTGGCTACACCTTC	CASSFGSPLGYTF
TRBJ1-1	.	TRBV18	.	TGTGCCAGCTCACCAGGGACCTACTGGGATGAAGCTTTCTTT	CASSPGTYWDEAFF
TRBJ1-3	TRBD1	TRBV4-1	.	TGCGCCAGCAGCCAACTTAGGGTTGACAGGGTCGGAAACACCATATATTTT	CASSQLRVDRVGNTIYF
TRBJ1-1	TRBD1	TRBV5-1	.	TGCGCCAGCAGCCCCCGACAGGGGGCCATGAACACTGAAGCTTTCTTT	CASSPRQGAMNTEAFF
TRBJ1-4	.	TRBV30	.	TGTGCCTGTGGGACGGCAACTAATGAAAAACTGTTTTTT	CACGTATNEKLFF
TRBJ2-1	TRBD2	TRBV7-8	.	TGTGCCAGCAGCTTCTTAGCTAGCGGGGATTTCAACAATGAGCAGTTCTTC	CASSFLASGDFNNEQFF
TRBJ1-1	.	TRBV2	.	TGTGCCGGCGGGAACACTGAAGCTTTCTTT	CAGGNTEAFF
TRBJ2-1	.	TRBV4-1	few	TGCGCCAGCAGCCTGGCCAATAGCGTCCCTGACGCCGGTGAGCAGTTCTTC	CASSLANSVPDAGEQFF
TRBJ1-1	.	TRBV28	.	TGTGCCAGCAGTTTTGACAGGAGGAACACTGAAGCTTTCTTT	CASSFDRRNTEAFF
TRBJ2-1	TRBD2	TRBV5-8	.	TGTGCCAGCAGCTCCCGCGGGACTAGCGGGAGGGTCCGTCACAATGAGCAGTTCTTC	CASSSRGTSGRVRHNEQFF
TRBJ2-7	.	TRBV6-1	once	TGTGCCAGCAGGACGAACAGATTAGCCTACGAGCAGTACTTC	CASRTNRLAYEQYF
TRBJ2-3	.	TRBV7-2	.	TGTGCCAGCAGCCCACGGGAAGCGGCCCCGGATACGCAGTATTTT	CASSPREAAPDTQYF
TRBJ1-4	.	TRBV15	.	TGTGCCACCACCACAGGGATGGGTAATGAAAAACTGTTTTTT	CATTTGMGNEKLFF
TRBJ1-5	.	TRBV5-3	.	TGTGCCAGAAGCATGAGGGGACGGTGTCAGCCCCAGCATTTT	CARSMRGRCQPQHF
TRBJ1-1	.	TRBV25-1	.	TGTGCCAGCAGTGAATTGTTACGAGCTTTCTTT	CASSELLRAFF
TRBJ2-1	TRBD1	TRBV6-1	.	TGTGCCAGCAGTGAATTGGGACAGAACTACAATGAGCAGTTCTTC	CASSELGQNYNEQFF
TRBJ2-1	.	TRBV28	once	TGTGCCAGCAGCTTTCGGAGTGGTCCGTTCTTC	CASSFRSGPFF
TRBJ2-7	.	TRBV18	.	TGTGCCAGCTCACCGATGGATTCCCCCACCAACGAGCAGTACTTC	CASSPMDSPTNEQYF
TRBJ2-1	TRBD2	TRBV7-2	.	TGTGCCAGCAGCTTAGGAGGCGGGAGCGGTGGTGAGCAGTTCTTC	CASSLGGGSGGEQFF
TRBJ1-4	TRBD1	TRBV5-1	.	TGCGCCAGCAGCCCCGTCGGGACAGGGGCGAATGAAAAACTGTTTTTT	CASSPVGTGANEKLFF
TRBJ2-1	.	TRBV5-1	.	TGCGCCAGCAGCACCGGGGTCTACAATGAGCAGTTCTTC	CASSTGVYNEQFF
TRBJ2-3	.	TRBV12-5	.	TGTGCTAGTGGTTTAGGGCAGGGCGGCACAGATACGCAGTATTTT	CASGLGQGGTDTQYF
TRBJ2-2	.	TRBV18	.	TGTGCCAGCTCACCGAGTCCTTTGCGCATCTCCGGGGAGCTGTTTTTT	CASSPSPLRISGELFF
TRBJ2-3	TRBD2	TRBV10-1	.	TGCGCCAGCAGTGAGGGACTAGCGATTACAGATACGCAGTATTTT	CASSEGLAITDTQYF
TRBJ2-7	.	TRBV5-4	.	TGTGCCAGCAGCCCTTCTCGACAGGCAAGCTCCTACGAGCAGTACTTC	CASSPSRQASSYEQYF
TRBJ2-7	.	TRBV4-1	.	TGCGCCAGCAGCCAACCAGCGTGGGGCGAGCAGTACTTC	CASSQPAWGEQYF
TRBJ2-1	.	TRBV2	.	TGTGCCAGCAGTGAAGCTACCCTTTCCTACAATGAGCAGTTCTTC	CASSEATLSYNEQFF
TRBJ1-5	.	TRBV28	.	TGTGCCAGCAGGGCCCCGGGACAGCCCCAGCATTTT	CASRAPGQPQHF
TRBJ1-1	TRBD1	TRBV5-4	.	TGTGCCAGCAGACCTTCTGGGACAGGGGGCGTCAACACTGAAGCTTTCTTT	CASRPSGTGGVNTEAFF
TRBJ2-3	.	TRBV28	.	TGTGCCAGCAGTTTCCAGTCCCCGAATACGCAGTATTTT	CASSFQSPNTQYF
TRBJ2-2	.	TRBV6-5	.	TGTGCCAGCAGTTCCCTTCAGGATGGGGGGGAGCTGTTTTTT	CASSSLQDGGELFF
TRBJ2-1	.	TRBV5-1	.	TGCGCCAGCAGCTCGGGGGAGTACTACAATGAGCAGTTCTTC	CASSSGEYYNEQFF